What follows are 8 T cell receptor beta chains derived from one specimen sequenced in a study of regulatory T cells in long-lasting Graves disease. Time point noted: newly diagnosed GD, antithyroid drugs for less than 3 months. Extracted PBMC RNA gave rise to the TCR library. Arm-PCR with iRepertoire HTBI primers amplified the CDR3 regions for these TCR beta libraries. TCRdb used MiXCR to reprocess the multiplex PCR reads, holding one entry per CDR3 protein. The sample carries roughly 610,000 distinct CDR3 sequences, about 16% recorded once. The data also belong to a second study, concerning T cells in Graves' hyperthyroidism and ophthalmopathy.

The starting material was peripheral blood mononuclear cells (PBMCs), obtained at new diagnosis, from a patient treated with antithyroid drugs. Receptor source: a young man with Graves disease.

In this sample, this clonotype turned up many times. The genes are TRBV7-9 and TRBJ2-7; 8 bases line up with TRBD2. V was clipped by 4 bases and J by 5 bases; unmatched bases: 16. Germline V gene lookup returns CDR1 SEHNR and CDR2 FQNEAQ (reference sequence). This CDR3 is built from 17 residues. The CDR3 loop reads CASSSTTLGRGDDEQYF. For the CDR3, the DNA is TGTGCCAGCAGCTCCACCACGCTTGGGCGGGGGGACGACGAGCAGTACTTC.

This clonotype was detected a few times. CDR3 in DNA: TGTGCCAGCCATGACGAAAAACTGTTTTTT. Protein: CASHDEKLFF. The rearrangement uses TRBV28 and TRBJ1-4; D remains ambiguous. Germline values: CDR1 MDHEN, CDR2 SYDVKM. The V gene lost 8 bases and the J gene lost 8 bases, with 6 bases spanning the gap. CDR3 length equals 10 residues.

About this clonotype itself: A much more abundant neighbour one base away suggests this may be a read error. The chain couples TRBV20-1 to TRBJ1-1; no reliable D call. Germline V gives CDR1 DFQATT, CDR2 SNEGSKA (reference sequence). CDR3 length: 13 residues. The CDR3: CNARPDSNTEAFF. CDR3 sequence (DNA): TGCAATGCTAGACCGGACTCAAACACTGAAGCTTTCTTT.

This clonotype was counted a few times. This rearrangement joins TRBV30 to TRBJ2-1; 10 nucleotides match TRBD2. CDR3 length: 19 residues. The germline V gene encodes CDR1 GTSNPN and CDR2 SVGIG (reference sequence). Trimming took 8 bases from V and 0 from J; bases not matched to a gene: 19. This CDR3 is CAVLPMRTSGPSSYNEQFF. CDR3 nucleotides: TGTGCCGTACTCCCGATGAGGACTAGCGGTCCGAGCTCCTACAATGAGCAGTTCTTC.

This clonotype has at least ten counts. The CDR3 sequence is CASSLTAAGTGALMNTEAFF. In nucleotides, the CDR3 is TGTGCCAGCAGTCTCACCGCCGCGGGGACAGGGGCTCTGATGAACACTGAAGCTTTCTTT. The rearrangement links TRBV28 to TRBJ1-1; 10 positions match TRBD1. Germline CDR1 is MDHEN and CDR2 is SYDVKM. The trim removed 5 bases at V and 0 bases at J, leaving 18 bases unmatched. The CDR3 length is 20 residues.

In its sample, this clonotype was seen many times. This chain joins TRBV3-1 and TRBJ1-1; the D is unclear. Germline CDR1 is LGHDT and CDR2 is YNNKEL (reference sequence). The CDR3 consists of 14 residues. Trimming removed 1 base from V and 11 bases from J, with 17 bases in between. This CDR3 is CASSQVGKGTSAFF. In nucleotides, the CDR3 is TGTGCCAGCAGCCAAGTTGGGAAGGGTACGTCGGCTTTCTTT.

There are a few counts of this clonotype. The chain links TRBV9 to TRBJ2-1, with a possible D match to TRBD2 (5 bases). The CDR3 totals 14 residues. CDR1 and CDR2 (germline): SGDLS, YYNGEE. Trimming pared 0 bases from V and 6 bases from J, leaving 10 bases between. The CDR3 reads CASSVAGEGNEQFF. The CDR3 DNA follows: TGTGCCAGCAGCGTAGCAGGAGAGGGCAATGAGCAGTTCTTC.

V is TRBV9 and J is TRBJ1-3; TRBD1 is a possible D gene (5 bases). CDR1 and CDR2 (germline): SGDLS, YYNGEE. The ends were cut back, 3 bases at V and 7 bases at J, with 14 bases in the middle. This CDR3 is built from 14 residues. The CDR3 is CASSASDWGNTIYF. The CDR3 coding sequence is TGTGCCAGCAGCGCTTCGGACTGGGGGAACACCATATATTTT.